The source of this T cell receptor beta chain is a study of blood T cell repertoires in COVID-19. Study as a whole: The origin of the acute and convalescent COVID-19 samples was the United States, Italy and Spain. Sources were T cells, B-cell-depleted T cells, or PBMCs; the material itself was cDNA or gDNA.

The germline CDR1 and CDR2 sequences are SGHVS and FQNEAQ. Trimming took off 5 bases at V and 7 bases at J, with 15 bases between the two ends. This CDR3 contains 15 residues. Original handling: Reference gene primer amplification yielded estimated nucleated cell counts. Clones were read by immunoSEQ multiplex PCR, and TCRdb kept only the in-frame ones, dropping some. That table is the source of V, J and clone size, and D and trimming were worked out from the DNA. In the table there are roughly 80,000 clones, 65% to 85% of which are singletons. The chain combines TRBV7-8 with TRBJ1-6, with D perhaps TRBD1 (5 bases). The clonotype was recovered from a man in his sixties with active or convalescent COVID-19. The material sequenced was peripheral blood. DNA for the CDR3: TGTGCCAGCAGCCCCCGGTCCGGGGGAAATTCACCCCTCCACTTT. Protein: CASSPRSGGNSPLHF.